This T cell receptor (beta chain) was captured in a study of T cell changes during pregnancy in multiple sclerosis. Method: immunoSEQ multiplex PCR; TCRdb's copy keeps in-frame clones and lacks some. This sample carries fewer than 45,000 clones, around nine tenths of them seen once, and the ten largest clones take more than 0.7%. The CDR3 spans 14 residues. The germline V gene encodes CDR1 SGHRS and CDR2 YFSETQ. V shed 0 bases and J shed 3 bases, with 7 bases lying between them. The sequenced sample was CD4+ T cells from peripheral blood mononuclear cells, obtained after pregnancy. This chain uses TRBV5-1 with TRBJ2-1; the D gene is possibly TRBD1 (6 bases). The TCR originated in a female donor in good health, enrolled as a control in a pregnancy study. This chain's CDR3 is CASSLVDSYNEQFF. CDR3 in DNA: TGCGCCAGCAGCTTGGTGGACAGCTACAATGAGCAGTTCTTC.